The 27 T cell receptor beta chains below were found in one sample sequenced in a study of cytomegalovirus exposure and HLA in healthy donors. The PCR had 60 Vbeta and 13 Jbeta primers. Produced via immunoSEQ multiplex PCR; TCRdb's table is partial and in-frame only. The sample shows over 85,000 clones, 83% of them seen only once. The material sequenced was PBMCs. These receptors were obtained from a man aged 40-49 years in good health and CMV-seronegative.

The CDR3 sequence is CASSTGTSGVNEQFF. Written as DNA, the CDR3 is TGCGCCAGCAGCACCGGGACTAGCGGGGTCAATGAGCAGTTCTTC. The V call is TRBV5-1, the J call TRBJ2-1; TRBD2 agrees at 13 bases. The ends lost 4 bases at V and 6 bases at J; junction bases unmatched: 4. This CDR3 region has 15 residues. Germline V gives CDR1 SGHRS, CDR2 YFSETQ.

This clone was seen only a few times. V gene TRBV6-1 combines with J gene TRBJ2-5, with D tentatively TRBD1 (5 bases). Germline CDR1 reads MNHNS; CDR2 reads SASEGT. CDR3 length: 15 residues. Between the trimmed V and J ends, which lost 2 bases and 4 bases, there was a span of 14 bases. The CDR3 spells CASSERGEPSETQYF. The CDR3 nucleotides read TGTGCCAGCAGTGAAAGGGGCGAACCCTCAGAGACCCAGTACTTC.

The chain recombines TRBV6-1 with TRBJ2-7, with 11 bases that match TRBD2. Germline values: CDR1 MNHNS, CDR2 SASEGT. J lost 2 bases, V lost 4 bases, and 4 bases had no gene match. There are 15 residues in the CDR3. The CDR3 region is CASSATSGGAYEQYF. The CDR3 DNA sequence: TGTGCCAGCAGTGCAACTAGCGGGGGAGCCTACGAGCAGTACTTC.

The chain employs TRBV19 and TRBJ2-5; 12 positions agree with TRBD2. The germline V gene has CDR1 LNHDA and CDR2 SQIVND (reference sequence). With V trimmed by 5 bases and J by 8 bases, 9 bases remained unmatched. The CDR3 runs to 15 residues. DNA of the CDR3: TGTGCCAGTAGTCCCGGGACTAGCGGGCCAGGAACCCAGTACTTC. This encodes CASSPGTSGPGTQYF.

The chain employs TRBV7-2 and TRBJ2-5; unclear D gene. V lost 5 bases and J 11 bases, leaving 18 bases between the germline ends. CDR3 length equals 13 residues. From germline, CDR1 is SGHTA and CDR2 FQGNSA. CDR3 residues: CASSPPAGRLQYF. CDR3 DNA: TGTGCCAGCAGCCCGCCGGCAGGCCGTCTTCAGTACTTC.

Only a few counts were recorded for this clone. The rearrangement links TRBV6-6 to TRBJ2-7, with 7 bases lining up with TRBD1. V lost 6 bases and J lost 0; bases outside the gene matches: 8. Per germline, CDR1 MNHNY and CDR2 SVGAGI (reference sequence). The CDR3 contains 15 residues. The CDR3 DNA is TGTGCCAGCAGAACCACAGGGGTGGGCTCCTACGAGCAGTACTTC. Its protein is CASRTTGVGSYEQYF.

The V gene is TRBV7-9, the J gene TRBJ2-5, with a weak D call TRBD1 (6 bases). Per germline, CDR1 SEHNR and CDR2 FQNEAQ (reference sequence). This CDR3 contains 14 residues. V gave up 5 bases and J gave up 2 bases, with 12 bases separating them. In DNA, the CDR3 is TGTGCCAGCAGCGGGGGCTCAAGTCAAGAGACCCAGTACTTC. It is translated as CASSGGSSQETQYF.

This chain joins TRBV6-4 and TRBJ2-3; 14 nucleotides align to TRBD2. After removal of 6 bases from V and 4 bases from J, the junction contained 6 bases not matched to a gene. There are 16 residues in the CDR3. Germline CDR1 is MRHNA and CDR2 is SNTAGT. The CDR3 DNA reads as TGTGCCAGCAGCTCTGGGACTAGCGGGGGTCCAGATACGCAGTATTTT. It is translated as CASSSGTSGGPDTQYF.

Only a few counts were recorded for this clone. V gene TRBV4-3 combines with J gene TRBJ2-7; 10 bases agree with TRBD2. Germline V CDR1 and CDR2: LGHNA, YSLEER. J lost 4 bases, V lost 0 bases, and 6 bases had no gene match. CDR3 size: 16 residues. The CDR3 sequence is CASSQDPVAGGYEQYF. In DNA form, the CDR3 reads TGCGCCAGCAGCCAAGACCCCGTAGCGGGGGGTTACGAGCAGTACTTC.

The CDR3 DNA reads TGTGCCAGCAGGACGGAGGGGGCCCCTGAAGCTTTCTTT. As protein: CASRTEGAPEAFF. The chain combines TRBV5-4 with TRBJ1-1; TRBD1 matches at 7 bases. The CDR3 runs 13 residues. The germline V gene encodes CDR1 SGHNT and CDR2 YYREEE (reference sequence). Unmatched junction bases numbered 7, after V lost 5 bases and J lost 6 bases.

CDR3 in DNA: TGTGCCAGCAGTATAGCGGGTATCTACTCTGGCGGGGAGCTGTTTTTT. Translating it yields CASSIAGIYSGGELFF. The V call is TRBV9, the J call TRBJ2-2; TRBD2 matches 7 bases. V shed 5 bases and J 7 bases; nucleotides not matched to a gene: 14. Germline V gives CDR1 SGDLS, CDR2 YYNGEE. The CDR3 totals 16 residues. The complete variable domain, with remaining parts taken from reference TRBV9 and TRBJ2-2, reads DSGVTQTPKHLITATGQRVTLRCSPRSGDLSVYWYQQSLDQGLQFLIQYYNGEERAKGNILERFSAQQFPDLHSELNLSSLELGDSALYFCASSIAGIYSGGELFFGEGSRLTVL.

This clone appeared once. The V and J genes are TRBV19 and TRBJ1-4; a possible D gene is TRBD1 (5 bases). This CDR3 spans 18 amino acids. In germline, CDR1 is LNHDA, CDR2 SQIVND (reference sequence). Trimming stripped 2 bases from V and 5 bases from J, with 21 bases between. This CDR3 is CASSIRRRGGDSNEKLFF. The CDR3, as DNA: TGTGCCAGTAGTATACGGCGACGCGGGGGGGACTCAAATGAAAAACTGTTTTTT.

V and J are TRBV14 and TRBJ1-4, with a tentative D call TRBD1 (6 bases). Trimming pared 4 bases from V and 0 bases from J, leaving 15 bases between. CDR1 and CDR2 from the germline V gene are SGHDN and FVKESK. The CDR3 is made up of 17 amino acids. CDR3 DNA sequence: TGTGCCAGCAGCCGATCCAAACAGGGTGCAACTAATGAAAAACTGTTTTTT. Its translation is CASSRSKQGATNEKLFF.

This clone came up once. CDR3 sequence (DNA): TGTGCCAGCTCAAAGAACAGGGGGCTTGACACCATATATTTT. Its translation: CASSKNRGLDTIYF. This sequence joins TRBV18 and TRBJ1-3, with 9 bases fitting TRBD1. The CDR3 is made up of 14 amino acids. Germline V gives CDR1 KGHSH, CDR2 LQKENI. V shed 5 bases and J 8 bases; nucleotides not matched to a gene: 7.

This rearrangement joins TRBV7-2 to TRBJ2-1; the match to TRBD1 covers 8 bases. Germline V gene sequence: CDR1 SGHTA, CDR2 FQGNSA. The ends lost 5 bases at V and 7 bases at J; junction bases unmatched: 10. The CDR3 totals 15 residues. CDR3 sequence (DNA): TGTGCCAGCAGCCCGCAGGGGGCGTCCCCTAATGAGCAGTTCTTC. It translates to CASSPQGASPNEQFF.

The V and J genes are TRBV4-3 and TRBJ2-3, with a tentative D call TRBD2 (6 bases). Germline V CDR1 and CDR2: LGHNA, YSLEER. CDR3 length: 13 residues. The V gene lost 1 base and the J gene lost 12 bases, with 14 bases spanning the gap. In DNA form, the CDR3 reads TGCGCCAGCAGCCAAGTCGTCCTCGGGACTCAGTATTTT. It is translated as CASSQVVLGTQYF.

The rearrangement uses TRBV29-1 and TRBJ2-1, with a possible D match to TRBD1 (7 bases). This CDR3 region has 13 residues. The V end lost 1 base, the J end lost 15 bases, and 19 bases lay between the germline ends. CDR1 is SQVTM and CDR2 is ANQGSEA in the germline V gene. CDR3 bases: TGCAGCGTTGAAGGGGGGGTACAGGGGTTGTCGTTCTTC. Residues: CSVEGGVQGLSFF.

This chain links TRBV5-8 with TRBJ2-3, with D perhaps matching TRBD2 (6 bases). The CDR3 loop spans 14 amino acids. The germline gives CDR1 SGHTS, CDR2 YDEGEE. V was pared by 4 bases and J by 3 bases, with 12 bases between. CDR3 loop: CASSQAGLTDTQYF. The CDR3 DNA sequence: TGTGCCAGCAGCCAGGCGGGGCTAACAGATACGCAGTATTTT.

The V and J genes are TRBV6-1 and TRBJ1-2, with 7 bases matching TRBD1. V gave up 10 bases and J gave up 4 bases; unmatched junction bases: 3. This CDR3 contains 11 residues. The germline CDR1 and CDR2 sequences are MNHNS and SASEGT. The CDR3 sequence is CAIGTAYGYTF. For the CDR3, the DNA is TGTGCCATTGGGACAGCCTATGGCTACACCTTC.

This chain connects TRBV13 to TRBJ2-7; maybe TRBD2 (6 bases). Germline V gene data show CDR1 as PRHDT and CDR2 as FYEKMQ (reference sequence). V dropped 4 bases and J dropped 5 bases, with 15 bases sitting between them. CDR3 length equals 14 residues. The CDR3, as DNA: TGTGCCAGCAGCTCGTGGGGACTCAGCGACGAGCAGTACTTC. Translated: CASSSWGLSDEQYF.

The chain employs TRBV11-2 and TRBJ1-1; possibly TRBD1 for D (5 bases). The germline V gene has CDR1 SGHAT and CDR2 FQNNGV. This CDR3 is built from 12 residues. Deletions cut 6 bases from V and 5 bases from J, with 10 bases between. This CDR3 reads CASRPPGTEAFF. The CDR3 DNA is TGTGCCAGCAGGCCCCCAGGGACTGAAGCTTTCTTT.

V gene TRBV6-6 combines with J gene TRBJ1-5, with D possibly TRBD1 on 5 matching bases. Per the germline V gene, CDR1 is MNHNY and CDR2 is SVGAGI (reference sequence). Trimming shortened V by 7 bases and J by 7 bases, and 11 bases separated the two germline ends. The CDR3 is 12 residues long. The CDR3, as DNA: TGTGCCAGCAACCAGGGTGTCCAGCCCCAGCATTTT. It translates to CASNQGVQPQHF.

DNA of the CDR3: TGTGCCAGCCAGGGGGGTTCCTACGAGCAGTACTTC. Encoded protein: CASQGGSYEQYF. The chain is built from TRBV2 and TRBJ2-7; perhaps TRBD1 as D (7 bases). Germline V gene lookup returns CDR1 SNHLY and CDR2 FYNNEI. V shed 8 bases and J shed 1 base, with 9 bases lying between them. The CDR3 is 12 residues long.

This clone was found a few times. This rearrangement joins TRBV5-1 to TRBJ2-6; D might be TRBD2 (5 bases). CDR3 length: 15 residues. The V and J ends lost 2 bases and 4 bases respectively, with 10 bases between them. The germline CDR1 and CDR2 sequences are SGHRS and YFSETQ. CDR3 bases: TGCGCCAGCAGCTTCAGAGCTAGCGGGGCCAACGTCCTGACTTTC. Encoded protein: CASSFRASGANVLTF.

J is TRBJ1-5 and V is TRBV6-5; D may be TRBD1 (6 bases). The CDR3 is 12 amino acids. With 11 bases removed from V and 6 bases from J, the gap between germline ends came to 14 bases. The germline V gene encodes CDR1 MNHEY and CDR2 SVGAGI. The CDR3 spells CAAGVQGQPQHF. Written as DNA, the CDR3 is TGTGCCGCAGGGGTGCAGGGTCAGCCCCAGCATTTT.

Here the CDR3 reads CASSDAPVSNQPQHF. The CDR3 bases are TGTGCCAGCAGTGATGCTCCGGTGAGCAATCAGCCCCAGCATTTT. The chain couples TRBV2 to TRBJ1-5, with D unresolved. The V end was cut by 3 bases, the J end by 1 base, with 10 bases between. This CDR3 contains 15 residues. Germline V gene data show CDR1 as SNHLY and CDR2 as FYNNEI.

This clone came up once. The chain couples TRBV14 to TRBJ2-5; D may be TRBD2 (7 bases). CDR1 and CDR2 (germline): SGHDN, FVKESK. The V end lost 0 bases, the J end lost 5 bases, and 16 bases lay between the germline ends. The CDR3 loop spans 16 amino acids. The CDR3, as DNA: TGTGCCAGCAGCCAAGATCTGTCGGGGGGCGGGGAGACCCAGTACTTC. Encoded protein: CASSQDLSGGGETQYF.